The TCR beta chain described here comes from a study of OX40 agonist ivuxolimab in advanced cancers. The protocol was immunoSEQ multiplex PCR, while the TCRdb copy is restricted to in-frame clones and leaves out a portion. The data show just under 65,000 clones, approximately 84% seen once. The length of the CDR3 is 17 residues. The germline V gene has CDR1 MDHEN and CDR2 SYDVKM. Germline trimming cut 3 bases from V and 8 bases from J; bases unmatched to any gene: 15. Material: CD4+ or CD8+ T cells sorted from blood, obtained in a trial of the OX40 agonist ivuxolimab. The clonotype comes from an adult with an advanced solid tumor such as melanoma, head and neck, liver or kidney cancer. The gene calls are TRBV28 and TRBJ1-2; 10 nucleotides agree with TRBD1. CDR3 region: CASSFGAIGGDRGGYTF. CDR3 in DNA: TGTGCCAGCAGTTTCGGCGCGATTGGCGGGGACAGGGGAGGCTACACCTTC.